This entry describes one TCR beta chain. The sample comes from a study of blood T cell repertoires in COVID-19. Looking at the study overall: Whether acute or convalescent, the COVID-19 samples came from the United States, Italy and Spain. In each case, the material was cDNA or gDNA derived from T cells, B-cell-depleted T cells, or PBMCs.

V gave up 3 bases and J gave up 9 bases, with 14 bases separating them. Germline CDR1 reads MNHEY; CDR2 reads SMNVEV (reference sequence). The CDR3 loop spans 13 amino acids. Authors' data handling: Quantification of nucleated cells was approximated via reference gene primer amplification. The data were produced by immunoSEQ multiplex PCR, yet TCRdb's version contains in-frame clones alone and is incomplete. That table supplies the V and J calls and clone size; D and trimming were determined from the DNA. Here the sample spans fewer than 350,000 clones, more than 75% being singletons. The sequence was collected from a woman aged 50 to 60 who had recovered from COVID-19. V usage is TRBV27 and J usage is TRBJ1-1; no definite D call. The specimen sequenced was peripheral blood. The CDR3 reads CASSLDGSRKAFF. The CDR3 coding sequence is TGTGCCAGCAGTTTGGATGGGTCCAGGAAAGCTTTCTTT.